The present TCR beta chain was sequenced within a study of regulatory T cells in long-lasting Graves disease. This clonotype has ten or more counts. The antigen remains unidentified. Relying on iRepertoire HTBI primers and Arm-PCR of CDR3 regions, the team built TCR beta libraries. TCRdb processed the multiplex PCR reads anew with MiXCR; each CDR3 protein has one entry. The sample gives roughly 500,000 distinct CDR3 sequences, about 13% of which show up once; 10% is in the top ten. This CDR3 spans 15 amino acids. V was cut by 0 bases and J by 3 bases, with 10 bases left in between. Per germline, CDR1 SGHTA and CDR2 FQGTGA. Overall study results and limits: Persistent Graves' disease cases displayed lower TCR diversity than newly diagnosed ones. Relative to new patients (around 1,000), persistent patients exhibited greater sharing of public clonotypes (around 2,500).

As to time point: newly diagnosed GD, antithyroid drugs for less than 3 months. RNA isolated from PBMCs was used to make the TCR library. The patients were enrolled through endocrinology in Xi'an, China. Another study also made use of these data, one on T cells in Graves' hyperthyroidism and ophthalmopathy. This second study notes: TCR CDR3 underwent first-round RT-PCR with the HTBI primer set.

The source material was peripheral blood mononuclear cells (PBMCs), sampled at new diagnosis, from a patient treated with antithyroid drugs. This TCR was sampled from a man aged 25 to 45 with Graves disease. The chain joins TRBV7-3 to TRBJ2-3, with D unresolved. CDR3 region: CASSLTGADTDTQYF. The CDR3 nucleotides read TGTGCCAGCAGCTTAACTGGCGCCGATACAGATACGCAGTATTTT.